This TCR beta chain was obtained from a study of T cells after yellow fever vaccination. TCRdb redid the calling of the 5' RACE reads with MiXCR, one entry per CDR3 protein. The sample shows about 63,000 distinct CDR3 sequences, 6.5% to 9% of them seen only once. The length of the CDR3 is 13 residues. Trimming left V 1 base short and J 5 bases short, with 8 bases between. CDR1 is SEHNR and CDR2 is FQNEAQ in the germline V gene (reference sequence). Notes on the study in general: Booster sampling recovered most clones from primary vaccination (96% CD4, just over 85% CD8). FACS-sorted repertoires could harbor abundant contaminating bulk-population clonotypes.

As for this clonotype: The antigen is unknown.

This receptor was obtained from a man aged 25-45 years who received the YFV17D yellow fever vaccine. Sequenced material: CD8+ T cells sorted from PBMCs, taken 15 days after the yellow fever booster vaccination. The chain carries TRBV7-9 and TRBJ2-5; D is perhaps TRBD1 (5 bases). Here the CDR3 reads CASSLGGRETQYF. CDR3 DNA: TGTGCCAGCAGCTTAGGGGGCCGGGAGACCCAGTACTTC.